This T cell receptor (beta chain) was documented in a study of beta chain features in type 1 diabetes. Whole-study results and caveats: VDJ junctions in type 1 diabetes patients carried more deletions and fewer insertions.

The sequenced template was cDNA made from the entire isolated RNA. Samples of naive, central memory and regulatory T cells yielded a mean of about 3.57 million reads. The assay was immunoSEQ multiplex PCR, and TCRdb's table has in-frame clones only and misses some. The data hold about 150,000 clones, with about 7.3% observed a single time. Details on this clone: Its antigen is not identified.

V shed 2 bases, J shed 3 bases, and the junction held 1 base outside the gene matches. The V gene's germline CDR1 is SNHLY and CDR2 FYNNEI. This CDR3 spans 15 amino acids. Each of the sorted populations had a purity greater than 95%. Material: central memory CD4+ T cells from blood. J is TRBJ2-7 and V is TRBV2; 13 bases are a match to TRBD2. This TCR was sampled from a man aged 18 to 29 in good health. CDR3 coding DNA: TGTGCCAGCAGTGAACGGACTAGCGGGGGCTACGAGCAGTACTTC. Translated, it gives CASSERTSGGYEQYF. The full variable domain, rest sourced from reference TRBV2 and TRBJ2-7, is EPEVTQTPSHQVTQMGQEVILRCVPISNHLYFYWYRQILGQKVEFLVSFYNNEISEKSEIFDDQFSVERPDGSNFTLKIRSTKLEDSAMYFCASSERTSGGYEQYFGPGTRLTVT.